Listed below are T cell receptor beta chains from one sample, sequenced in a study of T cell responses to AZD1222 COVID-19 vaccine. Here immunoSEQ multiplex PCR was the method, and the copy in TCRdb shows in-frame clones only, minus some. The top ten hold roughly 5.7% of the sample, which has fewer than 150,000 clones, approximately 85% seen once. Here the sequenced sample was peripheral blood, taken 28 days after the second AZD1222 dose. All receptors derive from an adult who received the AZD1222 COVID-19 vaccine. Each CDR3 is given with its conserved first and last residue. D genes are given only for firm matches. Clone size, where shown, is once, few, many, or a class for clones that have expanded.

size: -; D: -; J: TRBJ1-5; V: TRBV28; CDR3: CASSSASGRVSHNQPQHF; DNA: TGTGCCAGCAGTTCCGCCTCGGGGAGGGTATCCCACAATCAGCCCCAGCATTTT
size: -; D: -; J: TRBJ1-5; V: TRBV2; CDR3: CASSEDGFQPQHF; DNA: TGTGCCAGCAGTGAAGATGGCTTTCAGCCCCAGCATTTT
size: -; D: -; J: TRBJ1-3; V: TRBV4-1; CDR3: CASSQDAGKSAGNTIYF; DNA: TGCGCCAGCAGCCAAGATGCCGGGAAGAGCGCCGGAAACACCATATATTTT
size: -; D: -; J: TRBJ1-5; V: TRBV11-2; CDR3: CASSSGDQPQHF; DNA: TGTGCCAGCAGCTCCGGGGATCAGCCCCAGCATTTT
size: -; D: TRBD1; J: TRBJ2-3; V: TRBV7-9; CDR3: CASSIRTGGPSYTDTQYF; DNA: TGTGCCAGCAGCATCAGGACAGGGGGCCCCTCCTACACAGATACGCAGTATTTT
size: -; D: -; J: TRBJ1-5; V: TRBV13; CDR3: CASSLGVLGNQPQHF; DNA: TGTGCCAGCAGCTTGGGGGTCCTTGGCAATCAGCCCCAGCATTTT
size: -; D: TRBD1; J: TRBJ1-2; V: TRBV11-2; CDR3: CASSLGTGWFYTF; DNA: TGTGCCAGCAGCTTAGGGACAGGGTGGTTCTACACCTTC
size: -; D: -; J: TRBJ1-1; V: TRBV7-9; CDR3: CASSLLMDTEAFF; DNA: TGTGCCAGCAGCTTACTGATGGATACTGAAGCTTTCTTT
size: -; D: TRBD1; J: TRBJ1-5; V: TRBV19; CDR3: CASISTQGRNQPQHF; DNA: TGTGCCAGTATCTCGACACAGGGGCGCAATCAGCCCCAGCATTTT
size: -; D: -; J: TRBJ2-1; V: TRBV3-1/TRBV3-2; CDR3: CASSQTTISEQFF; DNA: TGTGCCAGCAGCCAAACCACTATTTCTGAGCAGTTCTTC
size: -; D: -; J: TRBJ2-2; V: TRBV28; CDR3: CASSLHRVGTGELFF; DNA: TGTGCCAGCAGTTTACACAGGGTAGGCACCGGGGAGCTGTTTTTT
size: -; D: -; J: TRBJ1-1; V: TRBV21-1; CDR3: CARSEDGPRLNTEAFF; DNA: TGTGCCAGATCCGAAGATGGGCCAAGGTTGAACACTGAAGCTTTCTTT
size: -; D: TRBD2; J: TRBJ2-1; V: TRBV24-1; CDR3: CATSASGSYNEQFF; DNA: TGTGCCACCAGTGCTAGCGGGAGCTACAATGAGCAGTTCTTC
size: -; D: -; J: TRBJ1-1; V: TRBV5-1; CDR3: CASSLMGPQNTEAFF; DNA: TGCGCCAGCAGCTTGATGGGACCGCAGAACACTGAAGCTTTCTTT
size: -; D: -; J: TRBJ1-1; V: TRBV7-9; CDR3: CASTIAGVDTEAFF; DNA: TGTGCCAGCACCATAGCAGGGGTTGACACTGAAGCTTTCTTT
size: -; D: -; J: TRBJ2-7; V: TRBV7-9; CDR3: CASSLYGREQYF; DNA: TGTGCCAGCAGCTTATATGGTCGCGAGCAGTACTTC
size: -; D: TRBD1; J: TRBJ1-1; V: TRBV9; CDR3: CASSVAPGGGNTEAFF; DNA: TGTGCCAGCAGCGTCGCCCCAGGGGGGGGCAACACTGAAGCTTTCTTT
size: few; D: -; J: TRBJ1-1; V: TRBV28; CDR3: CAAGGRRLEAFF; DNA: TGTGCCGCAGGTGGCAGGAGGCTCGAAGCTTTCTTT
size: -; D: -; J: TRBJ2-3; V: TRBV2; CDR3: CASSAPPPDTQYF; DNA: TGTGCCAGCAGTGCCCCCCCGCCAGATACGCAGTATTTT
size: -; D: -; J: TRBJ1-4; V: TRBV7-9; CDR3: CASSSWTEVNEKLFF; DNA: TGTGCCAGCAGCTCCTGGACGGAAGTTAATGAAAAACTGTTTTTT
size: -; D: TRBD2; J: TRBJ2-7; V: TRBV7-3; CDR3: CASSLGPGGDYEQYF; DNA: TGTGCCAGCAGCCTCGGCCCGGGGGGAGACTACGAGCAGTACTTC
size: -; D: -; J: TRBJ2-7; V: TRBV5-1; CDR3: CASSLAPTGPSSYEQYF; DNA: TGCGCCAGCAGCTTGGCCCCCACAGGGCCCAGCTCCTACGAGCAGTACTTC
size: -; D: TRBD1; J: TRBJ1-5; V: TRBV12-3/TRBV12-4; CDR3: CASTTGDQPQHF; DNA: TGTGCCAGCACCACAGGGGATCAGCCCCAGCATTTT
size: once; D: TRBD1; J: TRBJ2-7; V: TRBV4-3; CDR3: CASSLRTGRFYEQYF; DNA: TGCGCCAGCAGCTTAAGGACAGGGAGATTCTACGAGCAGTACTTC
size: -; D: -; J: TRBJ2-3; V: TRBV29-1; CDR3: CSVAKGTSTDTQYF; DNA: TGCAGCGTTGCGAAGGGCACTAGCACAGATACGCAGTATTTT
size: -; D: -; J: TRBJ1-1; V: TRBV5-1; CDR3: CASRRETEAFF; DNA: TGCGCCAGCAGAAGGGAAACTGAAGCTTTCTTT
size: -; D: -; J: TRBJ2-5; V: TRBV7-2; CDR3: CASSPGLGGETQYF; DNA: TGTGCCAGCAGCCCCGGCCTTGGGGGAGAGACCCAGTACTTC
size: -; D: TRBD2; J: TRBJ2-1; V: TRBV3-1/TRBV3-2; CDR3: CASSPTSGAYNEQFF; DNA: TGTGCCAGCAGCCCGACTAGCGGGGCATACAATGAGCAGTTCTTC
size: once; D: -; J: TRBJ2-5; V: TRBV30; CDR3: CAWSGPRPETQYF; DNA: TGTGCCTGGAGCGGACCCCGGCCAGAGACCCAGTACTTC
size: few; D: -; J: TRBJ1-4; V: TRBV7-2; CDR3: CASSLTAEISEKLFF; DNA: TGTGCCAGCAGCTTAACGGCCGAAATCAGTGAAAAACTGTTTTTT
size: -; D: -; J: TRBJ2-7; V: TRBV11-3; CDR3: CASRRKGGALIRDEQYF; DNA: TGTGCCAGCAGACGAAAAGGAGGGGCACTAATTAGGGACGAGCAGTACTTC
size: -; D: TRBD2; J: TRBJ2-7; V: TRBV28; CDR3: CASRRTSVPYEQYF; DNA: TGTGCCAGCAGAAGGACTAGCGTGCCCTACGAGCAGTACTTC
size: once; D: TRBD2; J: TRBJ2-3; V: TRBV6-2/TRBV6-3; CDR3: CASSTTSGGKLYTQYF; DNA: TGTGCCAGCAGTACTACTAGCGGGGGAAAACTTTATACGCAGTATTTT
size: -; D: -; J: TRBJ1-2; V: TRBV2; CDR3: CASTWTENYGYTF; DNA: TGTGCCAGCACCTGGACGGAAAACTATGGCTACACCTTC
size: -; D: TRBD2; J: TRBJ2-7; V: TRBV28; CDR3: CATWGSGRREQYF; DNA: TGTGCCACGTGGGGCAGCGGGAGGCGAGAGCAGTACTTC
size: -; D: TRBD1; J: TRBJ1-1; V: TRBV18; CDR3: CASSGGQGREAFF; DNA: TGTGCCAGCTCAGGAGGACAGGGGAGAGAAGCTTTCTTT
size: -; D: -; J: TRBJ1-5; V: TRBV6-5; CDR3: CASSYGQSNQPQHF; DNA: TGTGCCAGCAGTTACGGGCAGAGCAATCAGCCCCAGCATTTT
size: -; D: -; J: TRBJ1-6; V: TRBV25-1; CDR3: CASTAGVQASPLHF; DNA: TGTGCCAGCACCGCGGGGGTTCAGGCTTCACCCCTCCACTTT
size: -; D: -; J: TRBJ2-1; V: TRBV7-9; CDR3: CASSLAQRGEQFF; DNA: TGTGCCAGCAGCTTAGCTCAGAGGGGTGAGCAGTTCTTC